Listed below are T cell receptor beta chains from one sample, sequenced in a study of blood T cell repertoires in COVID-19. Sequenced by immunoSEQ multiplex PCR; TCRdb stores in-frame clones only, minus some. Counted here are some 270,000 clones, about 86% occurring once; the ten biggest clones make up around 3.7%. Sequenced material: PBMCs or T cells enriched from blood (not recorded which). The receptors here all came from a man aged 50 to 59 who had recovered from COVID-19. Both conserved end residues are part of each CDR3. D genes are given only for firm matches. The size of a clone is reported for some rows only, either as once, few or many, or as a class for expanded clones.

cdr3_nt	cdr3_aa	d_call	clone_size	v_call	j_call
TGTGCCAGCAGTTTAAAGGGCAACAGGGACTACGAGCAGTACTTC	CASSLKGNRDYEQYF	-	-	TRBV27	TRBJ2-7
TGTGCCGGAGAGAGGGGGATCGGCTATGGCTACACCTTC	CAGERGIGYGYTF	-	-	TRBV6-5	TRBJ1-2
TGTGCCAGCAGCTCCAGGACAGGGGGAAACCAAGAGACCCAGTACTTC	CASSSRTGGNQETQYF	TRBD1	-	TRBV7-2	TRBJ2-5
TGTGCCAGTAGGCCCCCCAGGGAACGTAGCTACACCTTC	CASRPPRERSYTF	-	many	TRBV19	TRBJ1-2
TGTGCCAGCAGATGGACTAGCGGGAGTGGGTCCTACGAGCAGTACTTC	CASRWTSGSGSYEQYF	TRBD2	-	TRBV28	TRBJ2-7
TGTGCCAGTAGTAGGAGAGGGAGTAAGATGAACACTGAAGCTTTCTTT	CASSRRGSKMNTEAFF	-	-	TRBV19	TRBJ1-1
TGTGCCAGCAGTTCCGGGACAGGGGGTAATTCACCCCTCCACTTT	CASSSGTGGNSPLHF	TRBD1	-	TRBV6-5	TRBJ1-6
TGCGCCAGCAGCTTGGGGGAGGGGTCCTACGAGCAGTACTTC	CASSLGEGSYEQYF	TRBD2	-	TRBV5-1	TRBJ2-7
TGTGCCAGCAGCCCCGACAGGGGGCTGGAAAAACTGTTTTTT	CASSPDRGLEKLFF	TRBD1	-	TRBV7-2	TRBJ1-4
TGTGCCACCAGTGATTTGTGGCATAACACAGATACGCAGTATTTT	CATSDLWHNTDTQYF	-	-	TRBV24-1	TRBJ2-3
TGTGCCAGCAGTCGGACAGGGGTCCTAACCGGGGAGCTGTTTTTT	CASSRTGVLTGELFF	TRBD1	-	TRBV2	TRBJ2-2
TGTGCCAGCAGCTTCCTTTACAATGAGCAGTTCTTC	CASSFLYNEQFF	-	-	TRBV5-6	TRBJ2-1
TGTGCCAGCAGCCAAGATTCGGGTCTCCCAGGCTACACCTTC	CASSQDSGLPGYTF	-	-	TRBV14	TRBJ1-2
TGTGCCAGCAATGTAGACGGGAGCTATGGCTACACCTTC	CASNVDGSYGYTF	-	-	TRBV9	TRBJ1-2
TGTGCCAGCAGTGAATCAGGGGGCACCTATGGCTACACCTTC	CASSESGGTYGYTF	TRBD1	-	TRBV2	TRBJ1-2
TGTGCCAGCAGTTACGTCGCTAGCGGGGGGTTCGCGAACACCGGGGAGCTGTTTTTT	CASSYVASGGFANTGELFF	TRBD2	-	TRBV6-2/TRBV6-3	TRBJ2-2
TGTGCCAGCAGCCAGGGGGGGATAGCCAAAAACATTCAGTACTTC	CASSQGGIAKNIQYF	TRBD2	once	TRBV3-1/TRBV3-2	TRBJ2-4
TGCGCCAGCAGCCAAGATGAACAGGGGGCAAAGAAGGGCGGGGAGCTGTTTTTT	CASSQDEQGAKKGGELFF	TRBD1	-	TRBV4-1	TRBJ2-2
TGTGCCAGTACCTCGGCCAGGTACACTGAAGCTTTCTTT	CASTSARYTEAFF	-	-	TRBV19	TRBJ1-1
TGTGCCATCAGTGAGCCTAGGGGGTCCGGGACTAGCCGGAACAATGAGCAGTTCTTC	CAISEPRGSGTSRNNEQFF	TRBD2	-	TRBV10-3	TRBJ2-1
TGCGCCAGCAGCTTGGTTCCAGGGGGCCATCGTGAGCAGTACTTC	CASSLVPGGHREQYF	TRBD1	-	TRBV5-1	TRBJ2-7
TGTGCCAGCGTACAGGGGTATAGCACAGATACGCAGTATTTT	CASVQGYSTDTQYF	TRBD1	-	TRBV5-8	TRBJ2-3
TGCGCCAGCAGTCCCGAAGCGGGGGGGCTGGATACGCAGTATTTT	CASSPEAGGLDTQYF	TRBD2	-	TRBV10-1	TRBJ2-3
TGTGCCAGCAGTCGTGATTCTGGACAGTATGGCTACACCTTC	CASSRDSGQYGYTF	-	-	TRBV6-5	TRBJ1-2
TGTGCCAGCAGCCAAGAGGTCAGAAATCAGCCCCAGCATTTT	CASSQEVRNQPQHF	-	-	TRBV3-1/TRBV3-2	TRBJ1-5
TGTGCCAGCAGTTTAGTTGGCAGGGTAGGAGATACGCAGTATTTT	CASSLVGRVGDTQYF	-	-	TRBV28	TRBJ2-3
TGTGCCAGCAGCCCACGAGGGGCAGGGGGCATGAATGAGCAGTTCTTC	CASSPRGAGGMNEQFF	TRBD1	-	TRBV7-2	TRBJ2-1
TGTGCCAGCAACGCGGGTGCCTACAATGAGCAGTTCTTC	CASNAGAYNEQFF	-	-	TRBV13	TRBJ2-1
TGTGCCAGCAGCCGGACTAGCGGGAGTGCCTACGAGCAGTACTTC	CASSRTSGSAYEQYF	TRBD2	few	TRBV7-9	TRBJ2-7
TGCGCCAGCAGCTCTTCGGGACTAGCGGGAGGCAATGAGCAGTTCTTC	CASSSSGLAGGNEQFF	TRBD2	-	TRBV5-1	TRBJ2-1
TGCGCCAGCAGCTCCAATCTCAGGGCTACTGGGGCCAACGTCCTGACTTTC	CASSSNLRATGANVLTF	-	-	TRBV5-1	TRBJ2-6
TGTGCCAGCAGCTCCGGGGTGGAGGATAATGAAAAACTGTTTTTT	CASSSGVEDNEKLFF	-	-	TRBV3-1/TRBV3-2	TRBJ1-4
TGTGCCAGCTCACCACCGGTTCGGGAATTGAACACTGAAGCTTTCTTT	CASSPPVRELNTEAFF	-	once	TRBV18	TRBJ1-1
TGTGCCAGCAGCTCTAGAGGGAGGGGAACTGAAGCTTTCTTT	CASSSRGRGTEAFF	-	-	TRBV13	TRBJ1-1
TGTGCCAGCAGCCGGACTAGCGGGAGCGATACGCAGTATTTT	CASSRTSGSDTQYF	TRBD2	-	TRBV3-1/TRBV3-2	TRBJ2-3
TGTGCCAGCTCACCACGGATCAGCGGGATAGAGACCCAGTACTTC	CASSPRISGIETQYF	TRBD2	-	TRBV18	TRBJ2-5
TGTGCCAGCAGCTTTTCCCAACAGGACTACGAGCAGTACTTC	CASSFSQQDYEQYF	-	-	TRBV5-5	TRBJ2-7
TGTGCCAGCATCGACCGCCGCGGGACGGACTCCTACGAGCAGTACTTC	CASIDRRGTDSYEQYF	-	-	TRBV6-6	TRBJ2-7
TGTGCCAGCTCGACAGGGGCTAATGAAAAACTGTTTTTT	CASSTGANEKLFF	TRBD1	few	TRBV28	TRBJ1-4
TGTGCCAGCGGGCCCCCGCGGACAGGGGAAGGAAGGGATGAAAAACTGTTTTTT	CASGPPRTGEGRDEKLFF	TRBD1	once	TRBV7-9	TRBJ1-4
TGTGCCAGCAGCGGAGGGGGACAGACGAACACTGAAGCTTTCTTT	CASSGGGQTNTEAFF	TRBD1	-	TRBV9	TRBJ1-1
TGCGCCAGCAGCCAGGGGAGGGCAGTTCAAGAGACCCAGTACTTC	CASSQGRAVQETQYF	TRBD2	once	TRBV4-1	TRBJ2-5
TGCGCCAGCAGCCGATCCACCGGGACTAGCGGGTACAATGAGCAGTTCTTC	CASSRSTGTSGYNEQFF	TRBD2	-	TRBV4-1	TRBJ2-1
TGTGCCAGTAGTATAGCTGTGGGGACAGGTCCCGTTAATCAGCCCCAGCATTTT	CASSIAVGTGPVNQPQHF	TRBD1	many	TRBV19	TRBJ1-5
TGTGCCAGCAGCTTAGAGAGGACTAGCGGGATATACAATGAGCAGTTCTTC	CASSLERTSGIYNEQFF	TRBD2	-	TRBV11-2	TRBJ2-1
TGTGCCAGCAGCTCGACCGACAGGGGGCCGAGCTACACCTTC	CASSSTDRGPSYTF	TRBD1	once	TRBV11-2	TRBJ1-2
TGCGCCAGCAGCTTACTAGGGACAGGGAATGAAAAACTGTTTTTT	CASSLLGTGNEKLFF	TRBD1	once	TRBV5-1	TRBJ1-4
TGTGCCAGCGGGGCTAGCGGGAGTGTTGACGAGCAGTACTTC	CASGASGSVDEQYF	TRBD2	-	TRBV7-3	TRBJ2-7
TGCAGTGCTTCCGTGTCTCCTGGCTACACCTTC	CSASVSPGYTF	-	-	TRBV20-1	TRBJ1-2
TGTGCCTGGAGTCTTGGTCGGTCCTCCCGCTACACCTTC	CAWSLGRSSRYTF	-	-	TRBV30	TRBJ1-2
TGTGCCAGCAGTTGGACAGGGACCGGCTCTGGAAACACCATATATTTT	CASSWTGTGSGNTIYF	TRBD1	-	TRBV6-5	TRBJ1-3
TGTGCCAGCAGCTTAGCAGCCGGGACAGGGGGCAGCTACTATGGCTACACCTTC	CASSLAAGTGGSYYGYTF	TRBD1	-	TRBV7-8	TRBJ1-2
TGTGCCAGTATCCAGGGGGTCGGCGGCTCCTATAATTCACCCCTCCACTTT	CASIQGVGGSYNSPLHF	TRBD1	once	TRBV19	TRBJ1-6
TGTGCCAGCGGCTACCGAGGGGGCACTGAAGCTTTCTTT	CASGYRGGTEAFF	-	-	TRBV11-1	TRBJ1-1
TGTGCCACCAGCAGAGAGGCAGGGGTAAACACTGAAGCTTTCTTT	CATSREAGVNTEAFF	-	-	TRBV15	TRBJ1-1
TGTGCCAGCTCATCAGAGAACACTGAAGCTTTCTTT	CASSSENTEAFF	-	few	TRBV18	TRBJ1-1
TGTGCCAGCACCGGGTCGGGGACAGGGGACACCTTC	CASTGSGTGDTF	TRBD1	-	TRBV6-5	TRBJ1-2
TGTGCCAGCAGCTTAGGTTCCTATTGGAGAGGCAAAAACATTCAGTACTTC	CASSLGSYWRGKNIQYF	-	few	TRBV11-2	TRBJ2-4
TGTGCCAGCAGTCCTAGCGGGAGCAGTTGGAACGAGCAGTACTTC	CASSPSGSSWNEQYF	TRBD2	-	TRBV6-5	TRBJ2-7